This T cell receptor (beta chain) originates from a study of T cell changes during pregnancy in multiple sclerosis. V shed 3 bases and J 7 bases; nucleotides not matched to a gene: 13. The CDR3 has 16 amino acids. CDR1 and CDR2 from the germline V gene are SGHAT and FQDESV (reference sequence). The assay was immunoSEQ multiplex PCR, and TCRdb's table has in-frame clones only and misses some. The data hold 30,000 to 40,000 clones, with about 94% observed a single time. The chain is built from TRBV11-1 and TRBJ1-2; 8 nucleotides line up with TRBD1. This sample comprised CD4+ T cells from peripheral blood mononuclear cells, obtained in the second trimester of pregnancy. The receptor was isolated from a female donor with multiple sclerosis, enrolled in a pregnancy study. CDR3: CASSFTRDRRGGGYTF. DNA for the CDR3: TGTGCCAGCAGCTTTACCCGGGACAGGCGAGGTGGTGGCTACACCTTC. Filled out from reference TRBV11-1 and TRBJ1-2, the complete variable domain reads EAEVAQSPRYKITEKSQAVAFWCDPISGHATLYWYRQILGQGPELLVQFQDESVVDDSQLPKDRFSAERLKGVDSTLKIQPAELGDSAMYLCASSFTRDRRGGGYTFGSGTRLTVV.